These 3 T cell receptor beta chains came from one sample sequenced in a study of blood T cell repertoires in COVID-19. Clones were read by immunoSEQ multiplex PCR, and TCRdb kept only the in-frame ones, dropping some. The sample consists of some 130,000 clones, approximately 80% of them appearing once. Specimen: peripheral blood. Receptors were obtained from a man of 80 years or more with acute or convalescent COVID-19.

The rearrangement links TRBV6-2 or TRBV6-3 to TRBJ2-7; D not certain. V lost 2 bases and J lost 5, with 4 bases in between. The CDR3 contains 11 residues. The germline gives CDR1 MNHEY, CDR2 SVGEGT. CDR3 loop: CASSYRDEQYF. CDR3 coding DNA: TGTGCCAGCAGTTACCGAGACGAGCAGTACTTC.

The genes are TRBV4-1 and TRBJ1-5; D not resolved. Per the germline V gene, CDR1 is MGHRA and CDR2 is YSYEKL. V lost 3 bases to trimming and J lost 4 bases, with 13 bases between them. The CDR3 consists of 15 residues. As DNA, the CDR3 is TGCGCCAGCAGCCACCCCGGTCGGGGTAATCAGCCCCAGCATTTT. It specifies CASSHPGRGNQPQHF.

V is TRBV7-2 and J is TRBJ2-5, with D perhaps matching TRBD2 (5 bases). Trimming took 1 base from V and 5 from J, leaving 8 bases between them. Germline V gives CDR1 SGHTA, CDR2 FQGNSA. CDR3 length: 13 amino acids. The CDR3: CASSLGPGETQYF. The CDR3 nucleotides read TGTGCCAGCAGCTTAGGGCCGGGGGAGACCCAGTACTTC. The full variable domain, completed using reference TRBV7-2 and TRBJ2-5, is GAGVSQSPSNKVTEKGKDVELRCDPISGHTALYWYRQSLGQGLEFLIYFQGNSAPDKSGLPSDRFSAERTGGSVSTLTIQRTQQEDSAVYLCASSLGPGETQYFGPGTRLLVL.